This TCR beta chain came from a study of neurological immune-mediated disorders. The trim removed 6 bases at V and 5 bases at J, leaving 8 bases unmatched. The length of the CDR3 is 13 residues. Looked up from germline, CDR1 is SQVTM and CDR2 is ANQGSEA. The study, taken as a whole, reports: For the multiple sclerosis repertoire cluster, an association with any clinical or MRI feature was absent. HTLV-1-associated myelopathy had the most TCR clonal expansion, whereas multiple sclerosis had the least (lower than in healthy controls).

TCRdb reprocessed the 5' RACE reads via MiXCR and lists one record per CDR3 protein. The top ten clones hold 3.4% of a sample with 60,000 to 80,000 distinct CDR3 sequences, around 4.8% of them seen once. This clonotype has more than one count but fewer than ten. Its antigen is still unknown. The genes are TRBV29-1 and TRBJ2-5; 8 nucleotides align to TRBD1. The receptor was isolated from a woman aged 45 to 65 with multiple sclerosis. Sequenced material: PBMCs. The CDR3 coding sequence is TGCAGCGTGACCGGACAGGGCTGGGAGACCCAGTACTTC. Residues: CSVTGQGWETQYF.